Reported below is one TCR beta chain. This sample stems from a study of blood T cell repertoires in COVID-19. Study overall: Sites across the United States, Italy and Spain contributed samples from acute and convalescent COVID-19.

This CDR3 comprises 13 residues. Unmatched junction bases numbered 6, after V lost 8 bases and J lost 3 bases. Germline lookup yields CDR1 MDHEN and CDR2 SYDVKM. Original data processing: The authors estimated nucleated cell counts from reference gene primer amplification. Some clones are missing from TCRdb's copy, which holds only in-frame ones; the method was immunoSEQ multiplex PCR. Clonal size and the V and J genes are those of that table, whereas D and trimming came from the DNA. This table holds 300,000 to 450,000 clones, around 87% found once. What was sequenced was peripheral blood. This receptor was identified in a woman aged 55-75 years with COVID-19, enrolled during active disease. V is TRBV28 and J is TRBJ1-2, with TRBD1 identical over 7 bases. Written as DNA, the CDR3 is TGTGCCAGCCATGACAGGGACTACTATGGCTACACCTTC. Amino acid sequence: CASHDRDYYGYTF.